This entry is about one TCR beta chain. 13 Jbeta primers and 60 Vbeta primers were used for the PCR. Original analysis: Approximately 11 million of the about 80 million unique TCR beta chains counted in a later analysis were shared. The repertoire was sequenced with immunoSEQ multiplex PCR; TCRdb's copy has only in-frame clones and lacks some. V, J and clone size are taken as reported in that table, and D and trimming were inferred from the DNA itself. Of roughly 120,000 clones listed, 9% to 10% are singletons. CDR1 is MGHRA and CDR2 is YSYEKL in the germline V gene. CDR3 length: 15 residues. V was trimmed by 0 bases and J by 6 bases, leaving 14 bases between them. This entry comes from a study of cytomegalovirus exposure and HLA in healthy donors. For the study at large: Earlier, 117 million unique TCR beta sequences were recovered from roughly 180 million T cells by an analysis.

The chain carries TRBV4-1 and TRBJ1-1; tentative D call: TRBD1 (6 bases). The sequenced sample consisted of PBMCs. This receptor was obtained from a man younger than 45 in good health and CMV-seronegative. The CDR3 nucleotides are TGCGCCAGCAGCCAAGAAGGAGGGGGGGGCCCTGAAGCTTTCTTT. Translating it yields CASSQEGGGGPEAFF.